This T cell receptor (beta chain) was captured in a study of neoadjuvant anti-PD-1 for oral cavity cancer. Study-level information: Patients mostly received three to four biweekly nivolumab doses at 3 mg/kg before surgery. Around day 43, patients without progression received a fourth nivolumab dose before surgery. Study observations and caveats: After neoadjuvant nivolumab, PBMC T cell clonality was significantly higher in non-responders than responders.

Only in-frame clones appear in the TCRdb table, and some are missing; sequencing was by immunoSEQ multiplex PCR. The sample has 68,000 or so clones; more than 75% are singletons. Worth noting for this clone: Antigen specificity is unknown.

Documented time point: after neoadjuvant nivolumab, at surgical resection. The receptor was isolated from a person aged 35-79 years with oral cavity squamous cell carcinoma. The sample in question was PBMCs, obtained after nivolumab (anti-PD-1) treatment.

CDR3 bases: TGTGCCAGCAGGTCCCCAGGTTTAGGTGGTAGCGTGCAGTTCTTC. Translated, it gives CASRSPGLGGSVQFF. This chain links TRBV28 with TRBJ2-1; perhaps TRBD2 as D (5 bases). Trimming left V 6 bases short and J 12 bases short, with 24 bases between. The V gene's germline CDR1 is MDHEN and CDR2 SYDVKM. This CDR3 has 15 amino acids.